The sequence of this TCR beta chain was determined in a study of graft-versus-host responses after intestinal transplantation. The method was immunoSEQ multiplex PCR; TCRdb's version includes in-frame clones alone and lacks a portion of them. In the table there are some 100,000 clones, 85% to 95% of which are singletons. In the case of this clone: Its cognate antigen is unknown. One junction end does not reproduce the germline sequence, and a read error may be involved.

Germline CDR1 LGHNA, CDR2 YSLEER. CDR3 size: 14 residues. The receptor was derived from a human donor who was the organ donor for an intestinal transplant. Sample: unstimulated CD8+ T cells sorted from spleen or lymph node cells, taken before transplant. The rearrangement joins TRBV4-3 to TRBJ2-7; 7 bases map to TRBD2. CDR3 DNA sequence: TGCGTCAGCAGTGGAGACGGCGGGAGAGACGAGCAGTACTTC. It specifies CVSSGDGGRDEQYF.